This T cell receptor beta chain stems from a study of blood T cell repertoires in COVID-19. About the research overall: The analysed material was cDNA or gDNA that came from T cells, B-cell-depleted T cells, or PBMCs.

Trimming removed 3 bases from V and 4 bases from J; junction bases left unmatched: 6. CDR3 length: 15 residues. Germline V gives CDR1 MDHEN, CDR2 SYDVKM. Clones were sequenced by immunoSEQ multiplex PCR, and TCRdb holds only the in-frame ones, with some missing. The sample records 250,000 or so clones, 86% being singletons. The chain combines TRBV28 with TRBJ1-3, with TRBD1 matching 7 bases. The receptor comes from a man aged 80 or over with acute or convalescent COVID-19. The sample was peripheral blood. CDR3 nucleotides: TGTGCCAGCAGTTTTAGGGGGCTAGGAGGAAACACCATATATTTT. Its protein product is CASSFRGLGGNTIYF.